The 30 T cell receptor beta chains given below trace back to one sample, sequenced in a study of cytomegalovirus exposure and HLA in healthy donors. PCR was performed using 60 Vbeta and 13 Jbeta primers. Profiling relied on immunoSEQ multiplex PCR, and the TCRdb table lists in-frame clones only, not all of them. The table includes some 110,000 clones, 83% detected once. Sequencing used PBMCs. The receptors derive from a man aged 18 to 30 in good health and CMV-seronegative.

The rearrangement links TRBV7-2 to TRBJ2-7, with TRBD1 identical over 7 bases. From germline, CDR1 is SGHTA and CDR2 FQGNSA. After removal of 6 bases from V and 0 bases from J, the junction contained 5 bases not matched to a gene. There are 14 residues in the CDR3. CDR3 coding DNA: TGTGCCAGCAGAAGGGACAGAAGCTCCTACGAGCAGTACTTC. Protein product: CASRRDRSSYEQYF. The variable domain in full, with the rest retrieved from reference TRBV7-2 and TRBJ2-7, is GAGVSQSPSNKVTEKGKDVELRCDPISGHTALYWYRQSLGQGLEFLIYFQGNSAPDKSGLPSDRFSAERTGGSVSTLTIQRTQQEDSAVYLCASRRDRSSYEQYFGPGTRLTVT.

The chain couples TRBV7-9 to TRBJ2-7; 12 nucleotides line up with TRBD2. With V trimmed by 7 bases and J by 7 bases, 8 bases remained unmatched. Germline V gene lookup returns CDR1 SEHNR and CDR2 FQNEAQ (reference sequence). This CDR3 comprises 14 residues. The CDR3 sequence: CASTRLAGVWEQYF. The CDR3 bases are TGTGCCAGCACCAGACTAGCGGGAGTCTGGGAGCAGTACTTC.

The chain carries TRBV5-1 and TRBJ2-7; D might be TRBD2 (6 bases). Looked up from germline, CDR1 is SGHRS and CDR2 is YFSETQ. CDR3 length: 16 residues. V dropped 4 bases and J dropped 0 bases, with 17 bases sitting between them. CDR3 nucleotide sequence: TGCGCCAGCAGCCGGGGGACTGGTATGAGCTCCTACGAGCAGTACTTC. It translates to CASSRGTGMSSYEQYF.

The chain joins TRBV2 to TRBJ2-5, with D maybe TRBD1 (5 bases). The length of the CDR3 is 14 residues. The ends were cut back, 8 bases at V and 2 bases at J, with 15 bases in the middle. Germline assignment: CDR1 SNHLY and CDR2 FYNNEI. The CDR3 nucleotides read TGTGCCAGCGGGGCCGGCGGCTTACAAGAGACCCAGTACTTC. Its protein product is CASGAGGLQETQYF. The full variable domain, with the rest looked up from reference TRBV2 and TRBJ2-5, is EPEVTQTPSHQVTQMGQEVILRCVPISNHLYFYWYRQILGQKVEFLVSFYNNEISEKSEIFDDQFSVERPDGSNFTLKIRSTKLEDSAMYFCASGAGGLQETQYFGPGTRLLVL.

On this clone: At one end the junction does not follow the germline gene, possibly because of a read error. The rearrangement uses TRBV11-2 and TRBJ1-1; TRBD1 might be the D (6 bases). Germline V gene sequence: CDR1 SGHAT, CDR2 FQNNGV. This CDR3 region has 13 residues. CDR3 residues: CASSLVRDTEAFF. In DNA, the CDR3 is TGTGCCAGCAGCTTAGTCCGGGACACGGAAGCTTTCTTT.

A single count supports this clone. This chain links TRBV7-2 with TRBJ1-1; D is perhaps TRBD1 (6 bases). Germline CDR1 reads SGHTA; CDR2 reads FQGNSA. V lost 2 bases and J lost 5, with 9 bases in between. This CDR3 is built from 13 residues. CDR3 loop: CASSLLQGTEAFF. Written as DNA, the CDR3 is TGTGCCAGCAGCTTACTACAGGGTACTGAAGCTTTCTTT.

The rearrangement links TRBV6-1 to TRBJ2-7; D gene ambiguous. Per the germline V gene, CDR1 is MNHNS and CDR2 is SASEGT. The CDR3 totals 14 residues. V was pared by 0 bases and J by 3 bases, with 9 bases between. CDR3 DNA sequence: TGTGCCAGCAGTGAAGCCTTCGCAGACTACGAGCAGTACTTC. Translation: CASSEAFADYEQYF.

The chain combines TRBV30 with TRBJ2-3; D perhaps matches TRBD2 (5 bases). Germline CDR1 is GTSNPN and CDR2 is SVGIG (reference sequence). The CDR3 covers 14 residues. V was clipped by 5 bases and J by 0 bases, with 12 bases between them. CDR3 amino acids: CAWSRAASTDTQYF. Here the CDR3 DNA reads TGTGCCTGGTCACGAGCGGCCAGCACAGATACGCAGTATTTT.

This rearrangement joins TRBV15 to TRBJ2-7; unclear D gene. V lost 0 bases and J lost 3, with 9 bases in between. In germline, CDR1 is LNHNV, CDR2 YYDKDF (reference sequence). This CDR3 is 14 amino acids long. CDR3 residues: CATSRDTANYEQYF. The DNA for the CDR3 is TGTGCCACCAGCAGAGATACAGCCAACTACGAGCAGTACTTC.

With respect to this clone: The germline gene is not matched at one end of the junction; a read error may be the cause. This chain connects TRBV7-7 to TRBJ2-3, with TRBD2 identical over 9 bases. The V gene's germline CDR1 is SSHAT and CDR2 FNYEAQ (reference sequence). This CDR3 contains 15 residues. As DNA, the CDR3 is TGTGCTAGCAGCGAGGCGGGAGGGCCGGCAGATACGCAGTATTTT. It encodes CASSEAGGPADTQYF.

The J gene is TRBJ2-5, the V gene TRBV7-3; 10 nucleotides align to TRBD1. The germline gives CDR1 SGHTA, CDR2 FQGTGA. The J segment lost 4 bases and the V segment lost 4 bases, leaving 9 bases of the junction unmatched. CDR3 length: 16 amino acids. CDR3 amino acids: CASSSTGQGTRETQYF. The CDR3 region has the DNA TGTGCCAGCAGCTCTACGGGACAGGGGACGCGAGAGACCCAGTACTTC. Looking up the rest from reference TRBV7-3 and TRBJ2-5 gives the full variable domain: GAGVSQTPSNKVTEKGKYVELRCDPISGHTALYWYRQSLGQGPEFLIYFQGTGAADDSGLPNDRFFAVRPEGSVSTLKIQRTERGDSAVYLCASSSTGQGTRETQYFGPGTRLLVL.

The V call is TRBV10-2, the J call TRBJ2-1, with a tentative D call TRBD1 (6 bases). V shed 2 bases and J shed 8 bases, with 22 bases lying between them. Germline CDR1 WSHSY, CDR2 SAAADI. The CDR3 consists of 17 residues. This CDR3 is CASSETQGTRSRDEQFF. DNA of the CDR3: TGCGCCAGCAGTGAGACACAGGGCACCAGGAGTAGGGATGAGCAGTTCTTC.

The chain recombines TRBV27 with TRBJ2-3; D is perhaps TRBD2 (5 bases). This CDR3 is built from 16 residues. V was cut by 6 bases and J by 0 bases, with 16 bases left in between. Germline V lookup: CDR1 MNHEY, CDR2 SMNVEV (reference sequence). For the CDR3, the DNA is TGTGCCAGCAGGAGGCTAGCAGCTACTAGCACAGATACGCAGTATTTT. This translates into CASRRLAATSTDTQYF.

The V gene is TRBV9, the J gene TRBJ1-4; D possibly corresponds to TRBD1 (6 bases). CDR1 and CDR2 from the germline V gene are SGDLS and YYNGEE. The V and J ends lost 0 bases and 6 bases respectively, with 9 bases between them. CDR3 length equals 14 residues. CDR3 residues: CASSVEGVDEKLFF. CDR3 in DNA: TGTGCCAGCAGCGTAGAGGGGGTAGATGAAAAACTGTTTTTT.

The rearrangement joins TRBV6-4 to TRBJ1-5, with TRBD1 matching over 7 bases. Per germline, CDR1 MRHNA and CDR2 SNTAGT. The CDR3 extends over 15 amino acids. The V segment lost 5 bases and the J segment 4 bases; nucleotides outside the gene matches: 8. The CDR3 region has the DNA TGTGCCAGCAGTTTTGGAGGGGGCGAGAATCAGCCCCAGCATTTT. It translates to CASSFGGGENQPQHF.

The CDR3 region has the DNA TGTGCCAGCAGCTTGATCTCAGGGAACACTGAAGCTTTCTTT. Protein product: CASSLISGNTEAFF. V and J are TRBV5-6 and TRBJ1-1; no reliable D call. The CDR3 length is 14 residues. Germline V lookup: CDR1 SGHDT, CDR2 YYEEEE. V lost 1 base to trimming and J lost 1 base, with 8 bases between them.

This clone was seen a single time. CDR3 DNA sequence: TGTGCCTTTGGGGAGGTACATACGCAGTATTTT. Protein product: CAFGEVHTQYF. The J gene is TRBJ2-3, the V gene TRBV7-9, with TRBD2 as a possible D gene (6 bases). The CDR3 has 11 amino acids. V lost 11 bases, J lost 7 bases, and 13 bases lay in between. Germline V gene data show CDR1 as SEHNR and CDR2 as FQNEAQ (reference sequence).

This chain links TRBV6-5 with TRBJ2-6; no clear D. Trimming left V 0 bases short and J 2 bases short, with 8 bases between. CDR3 length equals 16 residues. CDR1 and CDR2 (germline): MNHEY, SVGAGI. The DNA of the CDR3 is TGTGCCAGCAGTTACTCTGCAGTACCTGGGGCCAACGTCCTGACTTTC. This sequence encodes CASSYSAVPGANVLTF.

Regarding this clone: The sample holds other DNA sequences that translate to the same CDR3. The chain links TRBV18 to TRBJ1-1, with 9 bases matching TRBD1. The CDR3 spans 22 residues. With 6 bases clipped from V and 4 bases from J, the junction kept 30 bases outside the gene matches. The germline gives CDR1 KGHSH, CDR2 LQKENI. CDR3 sequence (DNA): TGTGCCAGCTCGCCGCTGATACTGGGACAGGGTATTAGGTTTGATCCCAGCACTGAAGCTTTCTTT. It encodes CASSPLILGQGIRFDPSTEAFF.

This clone was detected a few times. V gene TRBV9 combines with J gene TRBJ2-1; D uncertain. The V end was cut by 3 bases, the J end by 4 bases, with 5 bases between. The CDR3 consists of 12 residues. CDR1 is SGDLS and CDR2 is YYNGEE in the germline V gene. The CDR3 reads CASSGLYNEQFF. As DNA, the CDR3 is TGTGCCAGCAGCGGTCTTTACAATGAGCAGTTCTTC.

The rearrangement links TRBV4-3 to TRBJ1-2, with D maybe TRBD1 (5 bases). V lost 3 bases to trimming and J lost 4 bases, with 15 bases between them. There are 15 residues in the CDR3. Germline CDR1 LGHNA, CDR2 YSLEER. CDR3 bases: TGCGCCAGCAGCCAGGACCGGGACTTTTCCTATGGCTACACCTTC. Its translation: CASSQDRDFSYGYTF.

This chain links TRBV7-2 with TRBJ1-1; possibly TRBD1 for D (6 bases). V was shortened by 1 base and J by 4 bases, with 16 bases between the two germline ends. CDR1 and CDR2 (germline): SGHTA, FQGNSA. The CDR3 extends over 16 amino acids. This CDR3 is CASSLEMGAVGTEAFF. The CDR3, as DNA: TGTGCCAGCAGCTTAGAGATGGGGGCTGTCGGCACTGAAGCTTTCTTT.

The chain carries TRBV4-2 and TRBJ2-7; 10 bases map to TRBD2. V gave up 4 bases and J gave up 2 bases; unmatched junction bases: 5. The length of the CDR3 is 15 residues. CDR1 LGHNA and CDR2 YNFKEQ come from the germline V gene. As DNA, the CDR3 is TGTGCCAGCAGCCCCTCCCTAGCGGGGGCCTACGAGCAGTACTTC. Translating gives CASSPSLAGAYEQYF.

The rearrangement joins TRBV6-5 to TRBJ1-2; D possibly corresponds to TRBD1 (5 bases). The CDR3 length is 13 residues. The V end was cut by 6 bases, the J end by 4 bases, with 12 bases between. The germline V gene encodes CDR1 MNHEY and CDR2 SVGAGI. The CDR3 spells CASSPGLAYGYTF. The CDR3 DNA reads as TGTGCCAGCAGCCCAGGGTTGGCCTATGGCTACACCTTC.

This chain uses TRBV19 with TRBJ2-5, with 9 bases matching TRBD1. V trimming: 5 bases; J trimming: 4 bases; junction bases outside the gene matches: 5. CDR1 and CDR2 from the germline V gene are LNHDA and SQIVND (reference sequence). This CDR3 has 14 residues. The CDR3: CASSPGQGTETQYF. The CDR3 DNA is TGTGCCAGTAGTCCCGGACAGGGGACAGAGACCCAGTACTTC.

The rearrangement links TRBV11-2 to TRBJ2-5; D gene uncertain. The ends were cut back, 3 bases at V and 1 base at J, with 6 bases in the middle. Per the germline V gene, CDR1 is SGHAT and CDR2 is FQNNGV. The CDR3 runs 13 residues. The CDR3 nucleotides are TGTGCCAGCAGCTTGGGCAGCCAAGAGACCCAGTACTTC. Protein: CASSLGSQETQYF.

V usage is TRBV27 and J usage is TRBJ1-2; D is unresolved. Trimming removed 1 base from V and 1 base from J, with 10 bases in between. The CDR3 covers 15 residues. CDR1 is MNHEY, CDR2 SMNVEV, per germline (reference sequence). The CDR3: CASSLWANNNYGYTF. CDR3 nucleotides: TGTGCCAGCAGTTTATGGGCCAACAATAACTATGGCTACACCTTC.

The chain carries TRBV11-2 and TRBJ2-7, with 7 bases aligning to TRBD1. V was pared by 7 bases and J by 3 bases, with 9 bases of the junction left unmatched. Germline V CDR1 and CDR2: SGHAT, FQNNGV. This CDR3 has 14 residues. The CDR3 sequence: CASTQGDSFYEQYF. In DNA, the CDR3 is TGTGCCAGCACTCAAGGGGACAGCTTCTACGAGCAGTACTTC.

The chain carries TRBV5-1 and TRBJ1-6; no clear D. V was shortened by 3 bases and J by 7 bases, with 11 bases between the two germline ends. CDR1 and CDR2 (germline): SGHRS, YFSETQ. The CDR3 length is 14 residues. CDR3 nucleotide sequence: TGCGCCAGCAGCTCCTCTGCGGGGAATTCACCCCTCCACTTT. Encoded protein: CASSSSAGNSPLHF.

The rearrangement links TRBV4-3 to TRBJ2-1, with D perhaps TRBD2 (6 bases). Per germline, CDR1 LGHNA and CDR2 YSLEER. The CDR3 is 15 amino acids. Trimming left V 0 bases short and J 9 bases short, with 15 bases between. CDR3 bases: TGCGCCAGCAGCCAAGATTCCGGGACTCGGGGTGAGCAGTTCTTC. It yields the protein CASSQDSGTRGEQFF.